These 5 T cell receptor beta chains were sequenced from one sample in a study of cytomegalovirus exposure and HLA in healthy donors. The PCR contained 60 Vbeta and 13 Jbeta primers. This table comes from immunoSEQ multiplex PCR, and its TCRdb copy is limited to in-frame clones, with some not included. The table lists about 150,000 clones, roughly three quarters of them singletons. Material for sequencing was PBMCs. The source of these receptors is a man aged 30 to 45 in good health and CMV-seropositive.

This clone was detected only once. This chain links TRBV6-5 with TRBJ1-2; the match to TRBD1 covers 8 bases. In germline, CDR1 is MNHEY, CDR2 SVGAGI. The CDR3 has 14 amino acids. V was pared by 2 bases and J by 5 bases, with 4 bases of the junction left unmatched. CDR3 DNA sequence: TGTGCCAGCAGTTACAGGACAGGGCGGTATGGCTACACCTTC. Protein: CASSYRTGRYGYTF.

The CDR3 loop reads CASSQGTTGTGNTIYF. For the CDR3, the DNA is TGTGCCAGCAGCCAAGGCACGACAGGGACTGGAAACACCATATATTTT. J is TRBJ1-3 and V is TRBV4-2; TRBD1 matches 7 bases. Germline V CDR1 and CDR2: LGHNA, YNFKEQ. J lost 2 bases, V lost 1 base, and 5 bases had no gene match. The CDR3 loop spans 16 amino acids.

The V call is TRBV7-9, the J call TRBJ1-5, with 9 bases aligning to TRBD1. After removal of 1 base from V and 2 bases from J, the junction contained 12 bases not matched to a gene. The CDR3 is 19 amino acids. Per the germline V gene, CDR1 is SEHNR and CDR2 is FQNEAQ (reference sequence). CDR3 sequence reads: CASSLGVPGQGFGNQPQHF. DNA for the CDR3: TGTGCCAGCAGCTTAGGAGTCCCGGGACAGGGTTTTGGCAATCAGCCCCAGCATTTT.

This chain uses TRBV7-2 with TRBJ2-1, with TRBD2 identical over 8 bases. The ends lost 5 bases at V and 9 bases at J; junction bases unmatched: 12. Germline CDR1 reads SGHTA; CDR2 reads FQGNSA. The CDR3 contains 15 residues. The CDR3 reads CASSPRRQRGSEQFF. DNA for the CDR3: TGTGCCAGCAGCCCGAGGAGGCAGCGGGGGAGTGAGCAGTTCTTC.

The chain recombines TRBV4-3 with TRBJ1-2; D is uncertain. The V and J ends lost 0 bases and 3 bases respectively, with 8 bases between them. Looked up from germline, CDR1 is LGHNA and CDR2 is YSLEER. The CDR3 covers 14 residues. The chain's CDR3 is CASSQDGADYGYTF. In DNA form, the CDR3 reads TGCGCCAGCAGCCAAGACGGCGCGGACTATGGCTACACCTTC.